Listed here is a single TCR beta chain. Its antigen is unidentified. This entry is derived from a study of cytomegalovirus exposure and HLA in healthy donors. For the study at large: Later, an analysis reported that the 100 to 150 validation repertoires had used the same platform as the approximately 660 first-cohort repertoires.

TCRdb keeps only in-frame clones here, not all; method: immunoSEQ multiplex PCR. The sample includes approximately 230,000 clones, roughly nine tenths of them seen just once. Findings and caveats of the study: Diagnosis of cytomegalovirus status made by the classifier reportedly showed high specificity and sensitivity. Three CMV-associated chains were confirmed in vitro to be specific for CMV antigens.

Separate from the roughly 670-subject first cohort, the approximately 120-subject validation cohort was the one that the donors belonged to. Germline assignment: CDR1 SGHAT and CDR2 FQNNGV. This CDR3 region has 16 residues. V lost 1 base and J lost 0, with 12 bases in between. The sample was PBMCs. This clonotype originated in a man between 18 and 29 years old in good health and CMV-seropositive. The chain carries TRBV11-2 and TRBJ1-2; D is uncertain. Here the CDR3 reads CASSLVRRLANYGYTF. The DNA for the CDR3 is TGTGCCAGCAGCTTAGTTAGGCGGTTAGCTAACTATGGCTACACCTTC.